What follows are 8 T cell receptor beta chains derived from one specimen sequenced in a study of T cell changes during pregnancy in multiple sclerosis. The method was immunoSEQ multiplex PCR; TCRdb's version includes in-frame clones alone and lacks a portion of them. In the table there are tens of thousands of clones, around 90% of which are singletons. Sequences were derived from peripheral blood, sampled after pregnancy. These receptors came from a female donor in good health, enrolled as a control in a pregnancy study.

This chain uses TRBV6-4 with TRBJ2-7; 7 nucleotides line up with TRBD2. Germline lookup yields CDR1 MRHNA and CDR2 SNTAGT. This CDR3 spans 17 amino acids. V lost 9 bases and J lost 0; bases outside the gene matches: 17. CDR3 DNA: TGTGCCAGGGGAGGGGCCGGACCTAATGAAAGCTCCTACGAGCAGTACTTC. Encoded protein: CARGGAGPNESSYEQYF.

J is TRBJ2-1 and V is TRBV2; 10 nucleotides agree with TRBD2. CDR3 size: 16 residues. The J segment lost 0 bases and the V segment lost 11 bases, leaving 10 bases of the junction unmatched. Germline-derived CDR1 and CDR2 are SNHLY and FYNNEI. As DNA, the CDR3 is TGTGCCTGCCCGAGCGGGAGGGCTAGCTCCTACAATGAGCAGTTCTTC. It is translated as CACPSGRASSYNEQFF.

This clone was found a few times. The chain carries TRBV7-8 and TRBJ1-6; the D gene is possibly TRBD1 (6 bases). This CDR3 region has 14 residues. Per the germline V gene, CDR1 is SGHVS and CDR2 is FQNEAQ. The ends were cut back, 6 bases at V and 9 bases at J, with 15 bases in the middle. CDR3: CASSSQSRGSPLHF. The CDR3 DNA reads as TGTGCCAGCAGTTCCCAATCCAGGGGTTCACCCCTCCACTTT.

The J gene is TRBJ2-2, the V gene TRBV5-6; 9 bases line up with TRBD1. This CDR3 spans 16 amino acids. V shed 2 bases, J shed 4 bases, and the junction held 6 bases outside the gene matches. Germline CDR1 is SGHDT and CDR2 is YYEEEE. CDR3 sequence (DNA): TGTGCCAGCAGCTTACCGGGACAGGGAACCACCGGGGAGCTGTTTTTT. Encoded protein: CASSLPGQGTTGELFF. Complete variable domain (other parts from reference TRBV5-6 and TRBJ2-2): DAGVTQSPTHLIKTRGQQVTLRCSPKSGHDTVSWYQQALGQGPQFIFQYYEEEERQRGNFPDRFSGHQFPNYSSELNVNALLLGDSALYLCASSLPGQGTTGELFFGEGSRLTVL.

V is TRBV20-1 and J is TRBJ2-1; D is ambiguous. Germline CDR1 DFQATT, CDR2 SNEGSKA (reference sequence). This CDR3 region has 11 residues. V lost 3 bases, J lost 4 bases, and 4 bases lay in between. CDR3: CSARSYNEQFF. The CDR3 coding sequence is TGCAGTGCTAGGTCATACAATGAGCAGTTCTTC.

V usage is TRBV4-1 and J usage is TRBJ1-2; D remains ambiguous. This CDR3 comprises 15 residues. The V gene's germline CDR1 is MGHRA and CDR2 YSYEKL. V lost 0 bases to trimming and J lost 4 bases, with 12 bases between them. CDR3 region: CASSQDLEGFYGYTF. The CDR3 nucleotides read TGCGCCAGCAGCCAAGATCTGGAGGGCTTCTATGGCTACACCTTC.

The chain has TRBV11-2 and TRBJ1-1; D unclear. CDR1 SGHAT and CDR2 FQNNGV come from the germline V gene. V lost 6 bases to trimming and J lost 5 bases, with 22 bases between them. This CDR3 is 16 amino acids long. CDR3: CASRQLRTDFGTEAFF. CDR3 in DNA: TGTGCCAGCAGACAACTAAGGACGGACTTTGGGACTGAAGCTTTCTTT.

The chain recombines TRBV9 with TRBJ2-5; 11 nucleotides align to TRBD2. Germline-derived CDR1 and CDR2 are SGDLS and YYNGEE. The V gene end was trimmed by 3 bases and the J gene end by 4 bases; junction bases not matched to a gene: 8. CDR3 length: 16 residues. The CDR3 DNA follows: TGTGCCAGCAGCGCGGCGGGTCTAGCGGGAGGAGAGACCCAGTACTTC. As protein: CASSAAGLAGGETQYF.